The 19 T cell receptor beta chains presented below share a single source sample, sequenced in a study of cytomegalovirus exposure and HLA in healthy donors. The PCR used 60 Vbeta and 13 Jbeta primers. Assay used: immunoSEQ multiplex PCR; TCRdb lists only in-frame clones, some missing. The sample lists 150,000 to 200,000 clones, around four fifths occurring once. Sequenced: PBMCs. These receptors came from a middle-aged woman in good health and CMV-seronegative.

Worth noting for this clone: Other nucleotide sequences in the sample specify the same CDR3. This chain joins TRBV4-3 and TRBJ2-5, with 9 bases that match TRBD1. This CDR3 region has 16 residues. V shed 1 base and J 4 bases; nucleotides not matched to a gene: 7. The V gene's germline CDR1 is LGHNA and CDR2 YSLEER. Written as DNA, the CDR3 is TGCGCCAGCAGCCAAGGTCCCACAGGGGGCTTAGAGACCCAGTACTTC. Amino acid sequence: CASSQGPTGGLETQYF.

CDR3 region: CASSSPRTGGLSYNEQFF. In DNA, the CDR3 is TGCGCCAGCAGCTCGCCCCGTACAGGGGGCCTTTCCTACAATGAGCAGTTCTTC. This chain links TRBV5-1 with TRBJ2-1; the match to TRBD1 covers 9 bases. This CDR3 is 18 amino acids long. Germline CDR1 reads SGHRS; CDR2 reads YFSETQ. Trimming removed 3 bases from V and 1 base from J; junction bases left unmatched: 11.

The chain is built from TRBV19 and TRBJ2-1, with TRBD1 identical over 7 bases. V trimming: 3 bases; J trimming: 8 bases; junction bases outside the gene matches: 10. The CDR3 totals 15 residues. CDR1 and CDR2 from the germline V gene are LNHDA and SQIVND (reference sequence). CDR3 region: CASSIDRARGDEQFF. In DNA, the CDR3 is TGTGCCAGTAGTATCGACAGGGCCCGTGGAGATGAGCAGTTCTTC. Complete variable domain (other parts from reference TRBV19 and TRBJ2-1): DGGITQSPKYLFRKEGQNVTLSCEQNLNHDAMYWYRQDPGQGLRLIYYSQIVNDFQKGDIAEGYSVSREKKESFPLTVTSAQKNPTAFYLCASSIDRARGDEQFFGPGTRLTVL.

The chain recombines TRBV7-9 with TRBJ2-1; TRBD2 matches 13 bases. The germline CDR1 and CDR2 sequences are SEHNR and FQNEAQ (reference sequence). V lost 7 bases to trimming and J lost 8 bases; unmatched junction nucleotides: 5. The CDR3 extends over 14 amino acids. The CDR3 protein is CASTGTSGTHEQFF. CDR3 bases: TGTGCCAGCACCGGGACTAGCGGGACCCATGAGCAGTTCTTC.

The chain combines TRBV4-3 with TRBJ1-2; D uncertain. V was cut by 0 bases and J by 13 bases, with 12 bases left in between. The CDR3 has 12 residues. The germline CDR1 and CDR2 sequences are LGHNA and YSLEER. CDR3 DNA: TGCGCCAGCAGCCAAGACTACGAGCCTCCCACCTTC. Its protein product is CASSQDYEPPTF.

This sequence joins TRBV28 and TRBJ2-7, with D possibly matching TRBD1 (5 bases). This CDR3 contains 14 residues. The germline CDR1 and CDR2 sequences are MDHEN and SYDVKM. Trimming stripped 9 bases from V and 3 bases from J, with 18 bases between. This CDR3 reads CASLGAEKDYEQYF. DNA for the CDR3: TGTGCCAGTCTAGGGGCAGAAAAAGACTACGAGCAGTACTTC.

The chain couples TRBV14 to TRBJ2-7; D unclear. The germline V and J ends were trimmed by 6 bases and 2 bases, with 8 bases remaining between them. CDR3 size: 12 residues. Germline lookup yields CDR1 SGHDN and CDR2 FVKESK. This CDR3 reads CASSRHPYEQYF. In DNA form, the CDR3 reads TGTGCCAGCAGTAGACACCCCTACGAGCAGTACTTC.

The genes are TRBV21-1 and TRBJ2-7; the table's D call TRBD1 went unverified against the DNA. TRBV21-1 is noted as a pseudogene. This CDR3 is built from 16 residues. CDR3 in amino acids: CASSNLRDRVIYEQYV. DNA of the CDR3: TGTGCCAGCAGCAACCTCCGGGACAGGGTCATCTACGAGCAGTACGTC.

The chain combines TRBV10-3 with TRBJ1-1; no clear D gene. Germline V gene lookup returns CDR1 ENHRY and CDR2 SYGVKD. This CDR3 is 14 amino acids long. V was clipped by 6 bases and J by 3 bases, with 14 bases between them. The DNA of the CDR3 is TGTGCCATCAGCCAACGAGTAGTAGACACTGAAGCTTTCTTT. Encoded protein: CAISQRVVDTEAFF.

This clone was seen only a few times. This sequence joins TRBV7-9 and TRBJ2-7; TRBD2 aligns across 11 bases. Trimming removed 5 bases from V and 6 bases from J; junction bases left unmatched: 9. This CDR3 spans 15 amino acids. Germline assignment: CDR1 SEHNR and CDR2 FQNEAQ (reference sequence). Written as DNA, the CDR3 is TGTGCCAGCAGCCTCGGAGCCGGGACTAGCGGCGAGCAGTACTTC. It translates to CASSLGAGTSGEQYF.

The chain employs TRBV5-1 and TRBJ1-1, with 7 nucleotides matching TRBD1. Germline lookup yields CDR1 SGHRS and CDR2 YFSETQ. The junction had 9 bases not matched to a gene; V was cut back by 2 bases and J by 5 bases. The CDR3 length is 15 residues. The chain's CDR3 is CASSLTGTAGTEAFF. The DNA of the CDR3 is TGCGCCAGCAGCTTAACCGGGACAGCCGGGACTGAAGCTTTCTTT.

The chain couples TRBV7-9 to TRBJ1-3; 8 positions match TRBD1. Trimming cost V 4 bases and J 0 bases; bases outside gene matches: 8. CDR1 is SEHNR and CDR2 is FQNEAQ in the germline V gene (reference sequence). The CDR3 extends over 17 amino acids. CDR3 amino acids: CASSSNRGISSGNTIYF. In DNA, the CDR3 is TGTGCCAGCAGCTCAAACAGGGGGATAAGCTCTGGAAACACCATATATTTT.

This chain joins TRBV7-2 and TRBJ2-2; the D gene is possibly TRBD2 (6 bases). CDR3 size: 14 residues. Germline V gene data show CDR1 as SGHTA and CDR2 as FQGNSA. Deletions cut 4 bases from V and 5 bases from J, with 11 bases between. Written as DNA, the CDR3 is TGTGCCAGCAGCTCCTCGGGAGTTACCGGGGAGCTGTTTTTT. Translation: CASSSSGVTGELFF.

This clone was counted once. The genes are TRBV4-2 and TRBJ2-5, with TRBD2 matching 8 bases. V gave up 0 bases and J gave up 9 bases; unmatched junction bases: 3. Germline V gene sequence: CDR1 LGHNA, CDR2 YNFKEQ. The CDR3 is 13 amino acids. This CDR3 reads CASSQDVGGAQYF. Here the CDR3 DNA reads TGTGCCAGCAGCCAAGATGTCGGGGGGGCCCAGTACTTC.

V gene TRBV5-1 combines with J gene TRBJ2-5, with D tentatively TRBD1 (6 bases). V dropped 0 bases and J dropped 4 bases, with 13 bases sitting between them. Germline V CDR1 and CDR2: SGHRS, YFSETQ. The CDR3 runs to 15 residues. The CDR3, as DNA: TGCGCCAGCAGCTTGGAGCAGGGGTTCTCAGAGACCCAGTACTTC. Translated, it gives CASSLEQGFSETQYF.

The chain links TRBV14 to TRBJ2-5; 10 bases match TRBD1. From germline, CDR1 is SGHDN and CDR2 FVKESK. The CDR3 extends over 17 amino acids. V dropped 1 base and J dropped 5; count of bases not matched to a gene: 10. CDR3: CASSQARDRGGRETQYF. The CDR3 DNA sequence: TGTGCCAGCAGCCAAGCCCGGGACAGGGGAGGAAGGGAGACCCAGTACTTC.

This chain links TRBV7-2 with TRBJ2-7; 11 bases are shared with TRBD2. The CDR3 runs 15 residues. Germline V gene lookup returns CDR1 SGHTA and CDR2 FQGNSA. The junction had 2 bases not matched to a gene; V was cut back by 4 bases and J by 0 bases. This chain's CDR3 is CASSSGTSGSYEQYF. CDR3 coding DNA: TGTGCCAGCAGCTCCGGGACTAGCGGCTCCTACGAGCAGTACTTC.

This sequence joins TRBV7-9 and TRBJ1-2; TRBD1 might be the D (6 bases). V was clipped by 5 bases and J by 6 bases, with 19 bases between them. The length of the CDR3 is 15 residues. Germline V gives CDR1 SEHNR, CDR2 FQNEAQ (reference sequence). The CDR3 sequence: CASSDTQGMINGYTF. The DNA for the CDR3 is TGTGCCAGCAGCGATACTCAGGGGATGATCAATGGCTACACCTTC.

V usage is TRBV5-5 and J usage is TRBJ2-6; D gene unclear. CDR3 length: 16 amino acids. V was cut by 0 bases and J by 0 bases, with 7 bases left in between. Germline lookup yields CDR1 SGHKS and CDR2 YYEKEE (reference sequence). CDR3 nucleotide sequence: TGTGCCAGCAGCTTGGCCCTAGGCTCTGGGGCCAACGTCCTGACTTTC. Protein product: CASSLALGSGANVLTF. Combining the CDR3 with reference TRBV5-5 and TRBJ2-6 gives the whole variable domain DAGVTQSPTHLIKTRGQQVTLRCSPISGHKSVSWYQQVLGQGPQFIFQYYEKEERGRGNFPDRFSARQFPNYSSELNVNALLLGDSALYLCASSLALGSGANVLTFGAGSRLTVL.